This T cell receptor beta chain was profiled in a study of Graves' ophthalmopathy and Graves' hyperthyroidism. There are 15 residues in the CDR3. Germline CDR1 and CDR2: SGHTA and FQGNSA. Trimming left V 11 bases short and J 3 bases short, with 20 bases between. RNA transcripts were the source from which TCR beta CDR3 regions were amplified. A first-round RT-PCR used HTBI primers, followed by a second-round multiplex PCR. TCRdb ran MiXCR on the multiplex PCR reads and lists one entry per CDR3 protein. The sample lists 500,000 to 600,000 distinct CDR3 sequences, approximately 37% occurring once. This chain links TRBV7-2 with TRBJ1-5; D not certain. This TCR was sampled from an adult man with Graves' hyperthyroidism. Sequenced input: peripheral blood or thyroid tissue (not recorded which). The CDR3 loop is CAWSRGGLVNQPQHF. The CDR3 DNA reads TGTGCCTGGTCTCGGGGAGGCCTCGTCAATCAGCCCCAGCATTTT.